A single sample gave rise to the 27 T cell receptor beta chains below, sequenced in a study of OX40 agonist ivuxolimab in advanced cancers. Using immunoSEQ multiplex PCR, the repertoire was profiled, and TCRdb retains in-frame clones only, with some absent. The sample records about 31,000 clones, 85% to 95% being singletons. The material was CD4+ or CD8+ T cells sorted from blood, obtained in a trial of the OX40 agonist ivuxolimab. The receptors shown here come from an adult with an advanced solid tumor such as melanoma, head and neck, liver or kidney cancer.

The chain combines TRBV7-9 with TRBJ2-7, with D tentatively TRBD1 (5 bases). Germline V lookup: CDR1 SEHNR, CDR2 FQNEAQ (reference sequence). The CDR3 consists of 12 residues. V dropped 5 bases and J dropped 5 bases, with 10 bases sitting between them. The CDR3 nucleotides read TGTGCCAGCAGCCCCGACAGTGACGAGCAGTACGTC. It is translated as CASSPDSDEQYV.

The chain uses TRBV4-1 and TRBJ2-7, with TRBD1 matching over 8 bases. Germline lookup yields CDR1 MGHRA and CDR2 YSYEKL. The CDR3 spans 15 residues. Trimming cost V 3 bases and J 0 bases; bases outside gene matches: 4. The DNA of the CDR3 is TGCGCCAGCAGCCACAGACAGGGGCCCTCCTACGAGCAGTACTTC. This gives the protein CASSHRQGPSYEQYF.

The genes are TRBV9 and TRBJ2-2; no clear D gene. Per the germline V gene, CDR1 is SGDLS and CDR2 is YYNGEE. With 0 bases removed from V and 6 bases from J, the gap between germline ends came to 15 bases. CDR3 length: 16 amino acids. CDR3 sequence (DNA): TGTGCCAGCAGCGTAGATCGATCACCCCCGGCCGGGGAGCTGTTTTTT. Translating gives CASSVDRSPPAGELFF.

Note on this clone: Other DNA sequences within the sample encode an identical CDR3. The chain has TRBV9 and TRBJ2-3; tentative D call: TRBD1 (6 bases). Germline CDR1 and CDR2: SGDLS and YYNGEE. V was shortened by 0 bases and J by 6 bases, with 11 bases between the two germline ends. CDR3 length: 14 amino acids. CDR3 amino acids: CASSVEGVRDTQYF. Here the CDR3 DNA reads TGTGCCAGCAGCGTAGAGGGGGTTCGGGATACGCAGTATTTT.

This chain links TRBV5-4 with TRBJ1-5, with TRBD1 matching over 11 bases. Germline lookup yields CDR1 SGHNT and CDR2 YYREEE (reference sequence). CDR3 length equals 15 residues. V trimming: 4 bases; J trimming: 4 bases; junction bases outside the gene matches: 4. The CDR3 region is CASSPGTGGNQPQHF. The CDR3 region has the DNA TGTGCCAGCAGCCCCGGGACAGGGGGAAATCAGCCCCAGCATTTT. The variable domain in full, with the rest retrieved from reference TRBV5-4 and TRBJ1-5, is ETGVTQSPTHLIKTRGQQVTLRCSSQSGHNTVSWYQQALGQGPQFIFQYYREEENGRGNFPPRFSGLQFPNYSSELNVNALELDDSALYLCASSPGTGGNQPQHFGDGTRLSIL.

This chain connects TRBV28 to TRBJ2-7; maybe TRBD2 (5 bases). Germline loops: CDR1 MDHEN, CDR2 SYDVKM. Trimming took off 7 bases at V and 4 bases at J, with 14 bases between the two ends. The CDR3 covers 13 residues. The CDR3: CASIGTPGYEQYV. CDR3 nucleotide sequence: TGTGCCAGCATAGGAACCCCGGGGTACGAGCAGTACGTC.

The chain carries TRBV29-1 and TRBJ2-7; 7 bases agree with TRBD1. Germline-derived CDR1 and CDR2 are SQVTM and ANQGSEA. The CDR3 runs 14 residues. The V and J ends lost 2 bases and 0 bases, in that order; junction bases with no gene match: 4. The CDR3 DNA follows: TGCAGCGTTGAATTCCCAGGGGGCTCCTACGAGCAGTACTTC. Amino acid sequence: CSVEFPGGSYEQYF.

The J gene is TRBJ1-1, the V gene TRBV29-1; maybe TRBD1 (5 bases). The CDR3 extends over 14 amino acids. Trimming stripped 7 bases from V and 1 base from J, with 16 bases between. Germline CDR1 reads SQVTM; CDR2 reads ANQGSEA. The CDR3 nucleotides read TGCAGCGGGGACCCCGTTCAGGCGAACACTGAAGCTTTCTTT. This codes for CSGDPVQANTEAFF.

This clone appeared a single time. The chain combines TRBV11-3 with TRBJ2-2, with D unclear. The germline V gene encodes CDR1 SGHNT and CDR2 YENEEA. Trimming pared 5 bases from V and 4 bases from J, leaving 8 bases between. This CDR3 has 13 amino acids. The CDR3 nucleotides are TGTGCCAGCAGCCCTCTGGGCACCGGGGAGCTGTTTTTT. It translates to CASSPLGTGELFF.

The rearrangement links TRBV5-4 to TRBJ2-7; D perhaps matches TRBD1 (5 bases). V dropped 3 bases and J dropped 2 bases, with 12 bases sitting between them. CDR3 length: 14 amino acids. CDR1 is SGHNT and CDR2 is YYREEE in the germline V gene (reference sequence). The CDR3: CASSSGGAPYEQYF. The CDR3 DNA follows: TGTGCCAGCAGCTCGGGTGGGGCCCCCTACGAGCAGTACTTC.

The chain carries TRBV15 and TRBJ2-1, with 15 bases fitting TRBD2. Germline V gene lookup returns CDR1 LNHNV and CDR2 YYDKDF (reference sequence). V was clipped by 1 base and J by 8 bases; unmatched bases: 0. The CDR3 sequence is 15 residues long. CDR3 loop: CATSRGTSGRDEQFF. CDR3 coding DNA: TGTGCCACCAGCAGAGGGACTAGCGGGAGGGATGAGCAGTTCTTC.

The V gene is TRBV6-5, the J gene TRBJ1-4, with 9 bases that match TRBD1. Per germline, CDR1 MNHEY and CDR2 SVGAGI. The CDR3 length is 14 residues. The ends lost 2 bases at V and 6 bases at J; junction bases unmatched: 1. CDR3 in amino acids: CASSYGTGHEKLFF. In DNA, the CDR3 is TGTGCCAGCAGTTACGGGACAGGGCATGAAAAACTGTTTTTT.

V usage is TRBV4-2 and J usage is TRBJ2-7; D gene ambiguous. This CDR3 has 12 residues. V was cut by 2 bases and J by 5 bases, with 7 bases left in between. The germline gives CDR1 LGHNA, CDR2 YNFKEQ. The CDR3: CASSQSYNEQYF. For the CDR3, the DNA is TGTGCCAGCAGCCAAAGTTATAACGAGCAGTACTTC.

V is TRBV9 and J is TRBJ1-6, with D uncertain. Germline V lookup: CDR1 SGDLS, CDR2 YYNGEE. V gave up 3 bases and J gave up 7 bases, with 14 bases separating them. This CDR3 contains 15 residues. CDR3 in amino acids: CASSGSWEINSPLHF. The CDR3 DNA reads TGTGCCAGCAGCGGTTCCTGGGAGATCAATTCACCCCTCCACTTT.

The V call is TRBV15, the J call TRBJ2-2, with D uncertain. Germline-derived CDR1 and CDR2 are LNHNV and YYDKDF (reference sequence). The ends were cut back, 1 base at V and 7 bases at J, with 16 bases in the middle. The CDR3 loop spans 16 amino acids. The CDR3 sequence is CATSRVPNLKDGELFF. The CDR3 DNA sequence: TGTGCCACCAGCAGAGTCCCCAACCTTAAGGACGGGGAGCTGTTTTTT.

This rearrangement joins TRBV6-5 to TRBJ1-2, with 7 bases aligning to TRBD1. CDR3 length: 12 residues. Germline V gives CDR1 MNHEY, CDR2 SVGAGI. The trim removed 5 bases at V and 8 bases at J, leaving 5 bases unmatched. CDR3 in DNA: TGTGCCAGCAGTAACGGACAGGCCGGCTACACCTTC. Translating it yields CASSNGQAGYTF.

J is TRBJ2-7 and V is TRBV4-3; D is ambiguous. V was clipped by 0 bases and J by 5 bases, with 14 bases between them. This CDR3 has 15 residues. Germline-derived CDR1 and CDR2 are LGHNA and YSLEER. DNA of the CDR3: TGCGCCAGCAGCCAAGAAAGCCGTCTGTTCCACGAGCAGTACTTC. Its translation is CASSQESRLFHEQYF.

The chain couples TRBV2 to TRBJ1-4; no clear D. The V gene lost 7 bases and the J gene lost 0 bases, with 9 bases spanning the gap. The CDR3 consists of 14 residues. Germline V gene data show CDR1 as SNHLY and CDR2 as FYNNEI. The CDR3 spells CASIRRATNEKLFF. DNA for the CDR3: TGTGCCAGCATCCGGAGGGCAACTAATGAAAAACTGTTTTTT. Looking up the rest from reference TRBV2 and TRBJ1-4 gives the full variable domain: EPEVTQTPSHQVTQMGQEVILRCVPISNHLYFYWYRQILGQKVEFLVSFYNNEISEKSEIFDDQFSVERPDGSNFTLKIRSTKLEDSAMYFCASIRRATNEKLFFGSGTQLSVL.

The chain employs TRBV10-3 and TRBJ2-3; D possibly corresponds to TRBD2 (5 bases). V lost 0 bases, J lost 4 bases, and 11 bases lay in between. CDR1 is ENHRY and CDR2 is SYGVKD in the germline V gene. This CDR3 has 15 amino acids. The CDR3 spells CAISESSTTPDTQYF. The CDR3, as DNA: TGTGCCATCAGTGAGTCTTCGACTACACCAGATACGCAGTATTTT.

The rearrangement links TRBV11-2 to TRBJ2-3; 8 bases agree with TRBD1. Germline lookup yields CDR1 SGHAT and CDR2 FQNNGV. The CDR3 is 17 amino acids. With 7 bases clipped from V and 4 bases from J, the junction kept 16 bases outside the gene matches. CDR3 in DNA: TGTGCCAGCACCTCCGTGAAGGGACAGGCCGACCCAGATACGCAGTATTTT. It encodes CASTSVKGQADPDTQYF.

In its sample, this clone was seen once. The genes are TRBV19 and TRBJ1-1, with D possibly matching TRBD1 (5 bases). The length of the CDR3 is 16 residues. V was trimmed by 3 bases and J by 0 bases, leaving 14 bases between them. Per the germline V gene, CDR1 is LNHDA and CDR2 is SQIVND (reference sequence). The DNA of the CDR3 is TGTGCCAGTAGTATTCAGGGTGGGGGATTGAACACTGAAGCTTTCTTT. Amino acid sequence: CASSIQGGGLNTEAFF.

The genes are TRBV6-7 and TRBJ2-1, with D perhaps matching TRBD1 (6 bases). TRBV6-7 is an ORF, with its function uncertain. There are 14 residues in the CDR3. V shed 2 bases and J shed 6 bases, with 11 bases lying between them. The CDR3 DNA is TGTGCCAGCAGTTACCTCCCAGGGGCCAATGAGCAGTTCTTC. Translation: CASSYLPGANEQFF.

CDR3 sequence reads: CASSQWSSGTGEQFF. In DNA form, the CDR3 reads TGCGCCAGCAGCCAATGGTCTAGCGGGACCGGGGAGCAGTTCTTC. V is TRBV4-1 and J is TRBJ2-1; 9 bases map to TRBD2. The CDR3 is 15 amino acids. Germline trimming cut 2 bases from V and 10 bases from J; bases unmatched to any gene: 9. CDR1 and CDR2 from the germline V gene are MGHRA and YSYEKL.

V is TRBV28 and J is TRBJ2-3; D possibly corresponds to TRBD2 (5 bases). The germline CDR1 and CDR2 sequences are MDHEN and SYDVKM. The CDR3 has 14 residues. With 7 bases removed from V and 8 bases from J, the gap between germline ends came to 19 bases. The chain's CDR3 is CASNLARGFGTQYF. In DNA form, the CDR3 reads TGTGCCAGCAACTTAGCGCGCGGATTTGGTACGCAGTATTTT.

The rearrangement joins TRBV6-5 to TRBJ1-5; D gene uncertain. Germline V gene data show CDR1 as MNHEY and CDR2 as SVGAGI. V was shortened by 0 bases and J by 0 bases, with 3 bases between the two germline ends. CDR3 length: 14 amino acids. The CDR3 DNA reads TGTGCCAGCAGTTACTCTTCTAGCAATCAGCCCCAGCATTTT. This codes for CASSYSSSNQPQHF.

The chain combines TRBV15 with TRBJ2-1, with D possibly called TRBD1 or TRBD2 (5 bases each). The germline V gene has CDR1 LNHNV and CDR2 YYDKDF (reference sequence). This CDR3 has 16 amino acids. Trimming took off 1 base at V and 7 bases at J, with 17 bases between the two ends. CDR3 loop: CATSRAFGGVRNEQFF. In DNA form, the CDR3 reads TGTGCCACCAGCAGAGCTTTTGGGGGTGTTCGGAATGAGCAGTTCTTC. The full variable domain, its missing parts supplied by reference TRBV15 and TRBJ2-1, is DAMVIQNPRYQVTQFGKPVTLSCSQTLNHNVMYWYQQKSSQAPKLLFHYYDKDFNNEADTPDNFQSRRPNTSFCFLDIRSPGLGDTAMYLCATSRAFGGVRNEQFFGPGTRLTVL.

The chain joins TRBV5-1 to TRBJ2-3; D remains unclear. This CDR3 is built from 15 residues. Germline CDR1 is SGHRS and CDR2 is YFSETQ. V was trimmed by 4 bases and J by 4 bases, leaving 16 bases between them. The CDR3 DNA is TGCGCCAGCAGCGCTGCGGTATCAGTGGCAGATACGCAGTATTTT. Translated, it gives CASSAAVSVADTQYF.